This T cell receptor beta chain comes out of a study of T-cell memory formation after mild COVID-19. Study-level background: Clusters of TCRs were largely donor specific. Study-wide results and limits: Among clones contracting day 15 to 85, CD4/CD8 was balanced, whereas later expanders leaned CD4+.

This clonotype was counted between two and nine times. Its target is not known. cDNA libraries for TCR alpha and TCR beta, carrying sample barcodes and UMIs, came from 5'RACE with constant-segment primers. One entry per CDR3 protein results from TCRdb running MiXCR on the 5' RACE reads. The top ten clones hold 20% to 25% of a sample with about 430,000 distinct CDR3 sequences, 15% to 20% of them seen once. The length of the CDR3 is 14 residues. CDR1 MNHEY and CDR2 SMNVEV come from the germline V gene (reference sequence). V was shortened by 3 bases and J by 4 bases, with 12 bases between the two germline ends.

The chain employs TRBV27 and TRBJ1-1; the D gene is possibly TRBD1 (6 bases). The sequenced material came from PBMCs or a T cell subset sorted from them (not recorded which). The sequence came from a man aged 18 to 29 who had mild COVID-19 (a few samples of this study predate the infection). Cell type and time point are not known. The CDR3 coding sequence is TGTGCCAGCAGTTTCCTTGGGGGCACCACTGAAGCTTTCTTT. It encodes CASSFLGGTTEAFF.